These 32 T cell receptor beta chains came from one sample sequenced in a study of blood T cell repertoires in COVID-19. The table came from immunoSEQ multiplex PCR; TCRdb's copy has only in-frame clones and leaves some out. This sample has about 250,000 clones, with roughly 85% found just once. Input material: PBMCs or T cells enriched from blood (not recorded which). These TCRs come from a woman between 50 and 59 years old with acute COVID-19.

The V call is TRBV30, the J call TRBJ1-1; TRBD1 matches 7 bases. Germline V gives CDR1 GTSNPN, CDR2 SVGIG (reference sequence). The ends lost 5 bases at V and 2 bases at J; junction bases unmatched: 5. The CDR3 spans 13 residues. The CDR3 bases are TGTGCCTGGTCGGACAGGACAAACACTGAAGCTTTCTTT. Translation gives CAWSDRTNTEAFF.

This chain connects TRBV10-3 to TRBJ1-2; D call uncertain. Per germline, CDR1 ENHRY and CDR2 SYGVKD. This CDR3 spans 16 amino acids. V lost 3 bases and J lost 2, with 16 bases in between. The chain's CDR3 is CAISDLVVTRNYGYTF. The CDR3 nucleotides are TGTGCCATCAGTGATCTAGTGGTGACCCGGAACTATGGCTACACCTTC.

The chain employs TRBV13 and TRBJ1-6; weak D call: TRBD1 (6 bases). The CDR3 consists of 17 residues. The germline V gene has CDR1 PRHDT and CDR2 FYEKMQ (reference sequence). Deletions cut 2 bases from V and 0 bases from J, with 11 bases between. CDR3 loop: CASSLRRGGSYNSPLHF. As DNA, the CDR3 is TGTGCCAGCAGCTTACGGAGGGGGGGCTCCTATAATTCACCCCTCCACTTT.

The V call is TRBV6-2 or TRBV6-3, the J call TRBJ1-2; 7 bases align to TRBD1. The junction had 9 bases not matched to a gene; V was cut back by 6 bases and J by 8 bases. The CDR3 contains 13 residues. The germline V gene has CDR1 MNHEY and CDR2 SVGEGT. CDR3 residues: CASSKDRAIGYTF. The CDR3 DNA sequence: TGTGCCAGCAGCAAAGACAGGGCCATCGGCTACACCTTC.

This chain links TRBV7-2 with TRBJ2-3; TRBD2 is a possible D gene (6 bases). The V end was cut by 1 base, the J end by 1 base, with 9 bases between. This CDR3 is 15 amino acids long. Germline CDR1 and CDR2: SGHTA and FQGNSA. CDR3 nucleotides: TGTGCCAGCAGCTTAGGGGGGGTGGGCACAGATACGCAGTATTTT. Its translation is CASSLGGVGTDTQYF. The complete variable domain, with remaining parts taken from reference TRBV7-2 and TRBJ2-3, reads GAGVSQSPSNKVTEKGKDVELRCDPISGHTALYWYRQSLGQGLEFLIYFQGNSAPDKSGLPSDRFSAERTGGSVSTLTIQRTQQEDSAVYLCASSLGGVGTDTQYFGPGTRLTVL.

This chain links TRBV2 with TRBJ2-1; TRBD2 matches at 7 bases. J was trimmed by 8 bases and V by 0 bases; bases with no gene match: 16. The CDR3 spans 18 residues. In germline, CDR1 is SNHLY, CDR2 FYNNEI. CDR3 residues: CASSEAPTWGLHGDEQFF. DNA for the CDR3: TGTGCCAGCAGTGAAGCGCCCACTTGGGGACTACACGGCGATGAGCAGTTCTTC.

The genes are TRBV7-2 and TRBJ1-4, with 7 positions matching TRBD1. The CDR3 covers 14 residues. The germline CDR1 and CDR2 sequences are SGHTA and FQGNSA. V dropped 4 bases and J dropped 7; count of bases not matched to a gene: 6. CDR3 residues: CASSSTGAGEKLFF. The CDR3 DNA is TGTGCCAGCAGCTCTACAGGGGCTGGTGAAAAACTGTTTTTT.

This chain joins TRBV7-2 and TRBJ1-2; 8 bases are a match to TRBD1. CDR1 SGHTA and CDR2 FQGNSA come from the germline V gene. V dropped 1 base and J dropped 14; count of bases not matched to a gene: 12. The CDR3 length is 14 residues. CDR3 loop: CASSLVTGQGRLTF. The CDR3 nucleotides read TGTGCCAGCAGCTTAGTGACCGGACAGGGTAGACTTACCTTC.

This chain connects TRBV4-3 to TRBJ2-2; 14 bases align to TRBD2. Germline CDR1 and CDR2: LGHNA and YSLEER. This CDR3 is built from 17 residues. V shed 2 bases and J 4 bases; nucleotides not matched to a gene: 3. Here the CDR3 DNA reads TGCGCCAGCAGCCAACGGACTAGCGGGGGGACCACCGGGGAGCTGTTTTTT. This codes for CASSQRTSGGTTGELFF.

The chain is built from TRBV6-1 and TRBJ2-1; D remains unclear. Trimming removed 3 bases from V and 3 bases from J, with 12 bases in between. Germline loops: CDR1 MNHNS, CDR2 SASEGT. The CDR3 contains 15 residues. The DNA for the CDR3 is TGTGCCAGCAGTGAGAGAACCGAGAACTACAATGAGCAGTTCTTC. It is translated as CASSERTENYNEQFF.

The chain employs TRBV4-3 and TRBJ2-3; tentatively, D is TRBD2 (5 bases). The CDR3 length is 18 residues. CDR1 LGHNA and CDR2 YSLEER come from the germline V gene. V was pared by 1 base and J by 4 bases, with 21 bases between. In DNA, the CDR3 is TGCGCCAGCAGCCAAGTATGGACGAGGGCTAGCAAGGCAGATACGCAGTATTTT. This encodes CASSQVWTRASKADTQYF.

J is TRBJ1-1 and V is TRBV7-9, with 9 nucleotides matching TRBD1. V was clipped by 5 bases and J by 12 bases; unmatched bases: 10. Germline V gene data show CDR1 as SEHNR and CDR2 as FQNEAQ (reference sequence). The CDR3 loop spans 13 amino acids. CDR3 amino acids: CASSPGGDRDSFF. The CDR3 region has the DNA TGTGCCAGCAGCCCAGGTGGGGACAGGGACTCTTTCTTT.

The CDR3 bases are TGTGCCAGCAGTTCCCCAGGCCTACAAGAGACCCAGTACTTC. Amino acid sequence: CASSSPGLQETQYF. The chain is built from TRBV6-5 and TRBJ2-5; D gene unclear. Looked up from germline, CDR1 is MNHEY and CDR2 is SVGAGI. The V gene lost 4 bases and the J gene lost 2 bases, with 11 bases spanning the gap. The CDR3 extends over 14 amino acids.

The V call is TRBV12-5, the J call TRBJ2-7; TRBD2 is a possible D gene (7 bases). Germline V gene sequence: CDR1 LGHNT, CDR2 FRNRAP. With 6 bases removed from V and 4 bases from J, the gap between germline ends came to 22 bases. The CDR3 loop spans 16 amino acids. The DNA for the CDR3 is TGTGCTAGTGGGAGTTGGGGGGGGACACGAGTTTACGAGCAGTACTTC. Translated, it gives CASGSWGGTRVYEQYF.

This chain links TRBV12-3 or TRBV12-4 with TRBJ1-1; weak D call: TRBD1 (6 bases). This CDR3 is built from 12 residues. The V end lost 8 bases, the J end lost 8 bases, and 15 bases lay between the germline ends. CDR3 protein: CASHSGTLEAFF. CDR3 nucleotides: TGTGCCAGCCATTCCGGGACACTGGAAGCTTTCTTT.

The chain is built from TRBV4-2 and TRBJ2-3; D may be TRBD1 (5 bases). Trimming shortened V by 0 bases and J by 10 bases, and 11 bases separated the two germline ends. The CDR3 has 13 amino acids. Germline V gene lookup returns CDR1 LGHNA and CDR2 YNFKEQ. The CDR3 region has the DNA TGTGCCAGCAGCCAAGATGTACAGGCCCCGCAGTATTTT. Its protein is CASSQDVQAPQYF.

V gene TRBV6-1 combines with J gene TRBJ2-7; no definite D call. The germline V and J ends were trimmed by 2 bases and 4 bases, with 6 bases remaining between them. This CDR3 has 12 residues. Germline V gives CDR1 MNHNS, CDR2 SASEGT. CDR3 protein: CASSEIGYEQYF. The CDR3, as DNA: TGTGCCAGCAGTGAAATCGGTTACGAGCAGTACTTC.

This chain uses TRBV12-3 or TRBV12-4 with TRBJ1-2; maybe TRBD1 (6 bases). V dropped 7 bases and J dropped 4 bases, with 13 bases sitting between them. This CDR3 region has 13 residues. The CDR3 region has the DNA TGTGCCAGCACCTCATGGGGGCCCTATGGCTACACCTTC. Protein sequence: CASTSWGPYGYTF.

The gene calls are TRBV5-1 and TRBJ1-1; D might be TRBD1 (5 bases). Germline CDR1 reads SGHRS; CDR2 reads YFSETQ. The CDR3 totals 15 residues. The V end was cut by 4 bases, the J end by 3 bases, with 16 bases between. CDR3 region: CASSPYQDRYTEAFF. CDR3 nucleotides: TGCGCCAGCAGCCCCTACCAAGACAGATACACTGAAGCTTTCTTT.

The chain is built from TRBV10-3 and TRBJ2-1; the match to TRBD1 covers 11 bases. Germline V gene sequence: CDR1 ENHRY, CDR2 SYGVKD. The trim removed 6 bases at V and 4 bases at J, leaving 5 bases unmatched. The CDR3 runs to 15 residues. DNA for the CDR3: TGTGCCATCAGCCGGGACAGGGGGATTTACAATGAGCAGTTCTTC. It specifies CAISRDRGIYNEQFF.

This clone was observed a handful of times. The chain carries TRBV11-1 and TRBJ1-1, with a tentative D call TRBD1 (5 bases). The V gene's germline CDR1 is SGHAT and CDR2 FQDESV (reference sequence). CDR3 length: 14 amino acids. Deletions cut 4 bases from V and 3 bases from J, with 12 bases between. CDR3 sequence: CASSSYDSYTEAFF. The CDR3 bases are TGTGCCAGCAGCTCTTACGACAGCTACACTGAAGCTTTCTTT.

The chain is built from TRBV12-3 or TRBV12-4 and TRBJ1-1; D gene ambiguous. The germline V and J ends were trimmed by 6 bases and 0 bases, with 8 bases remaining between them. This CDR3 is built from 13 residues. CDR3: CASSINVNTEAFF. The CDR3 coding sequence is TGTGCCAGCAGCATCAATGTGAACACTGAAGCTTTCTTT.

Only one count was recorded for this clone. The CDR3 region has the DNA TGTGCCAGCATCGGACAGGGGGCGTCCACGGAGACCCAGTACTTC. Translation gives CASIGQGASTETQYF. V usage is TRBV2 and J usage is TRBJ2-5, with TRBD1 identical over 11 bases. With V trimmed by 7 bases and J by 5 bases, 9 bases remained unmatched. The CDR3 spans 15 residues. CDR1 and CDR2 from the germline V gene are SNHLY and FYNNEI.

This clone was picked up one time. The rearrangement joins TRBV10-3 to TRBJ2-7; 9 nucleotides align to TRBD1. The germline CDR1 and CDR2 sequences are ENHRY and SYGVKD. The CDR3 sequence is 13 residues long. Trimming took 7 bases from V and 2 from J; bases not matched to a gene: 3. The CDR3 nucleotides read TGTGCCATCACCCGGACAGGGGCCTACGAGCAGTACTTC. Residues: CAITRTGAYEQYF.

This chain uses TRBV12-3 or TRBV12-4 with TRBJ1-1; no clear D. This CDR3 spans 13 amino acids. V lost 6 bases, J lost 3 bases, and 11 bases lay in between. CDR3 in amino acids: CASSPGIHTEAFF. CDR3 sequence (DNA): TGTGCCAGCAGCCCGGGGATACACACTGAAGCTTTCTTT.

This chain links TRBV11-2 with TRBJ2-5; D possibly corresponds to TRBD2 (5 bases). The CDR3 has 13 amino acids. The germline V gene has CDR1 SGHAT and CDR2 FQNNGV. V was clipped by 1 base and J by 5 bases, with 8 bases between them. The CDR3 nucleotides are TGTGCCAGCAGCTTAGGGAGGAGGGAGACCCAGTACTTC. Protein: CASSLGRRETQYF.

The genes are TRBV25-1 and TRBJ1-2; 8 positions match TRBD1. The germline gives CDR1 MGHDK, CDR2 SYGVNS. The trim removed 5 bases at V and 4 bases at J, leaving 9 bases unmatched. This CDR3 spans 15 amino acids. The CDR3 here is CASSWTGRGSYGYTF. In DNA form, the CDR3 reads TGTGCCAGCAGTTGGACAGGGAGAGGCTCCTATGGCTACACCTTC.

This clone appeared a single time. The CDR3 sequence: CASSPSGTGIYEQYF. CDR3 coding DNA: TGTGCCAGCAGTCCCTCCGGGACAGGGATTTACGAGCAGTACTTC. V usage is TRBV5-4 and J usage is TRBJ2-7, with 9 bases identical to TRBD1. The germline CDR1 and CDR2 sequences are SGHNT and YYREEE (reference sequence). The CDR3 length is 15 residues. The junction had 10 bases not matched to a gene; V was cut back by 5 bases and J by 4 bases.

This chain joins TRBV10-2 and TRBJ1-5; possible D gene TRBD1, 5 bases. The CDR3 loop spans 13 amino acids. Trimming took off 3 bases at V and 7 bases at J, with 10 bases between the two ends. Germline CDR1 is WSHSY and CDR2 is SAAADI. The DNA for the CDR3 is TGCGCCAGCAGTGAACTGGACACGCAGCCCCAGCATTTT. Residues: CASSELDTQPQHF.

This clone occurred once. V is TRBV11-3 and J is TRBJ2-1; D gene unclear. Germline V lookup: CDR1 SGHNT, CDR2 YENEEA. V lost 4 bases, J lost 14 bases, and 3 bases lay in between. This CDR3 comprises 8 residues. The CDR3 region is CASSSKFF. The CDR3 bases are TGTGCCAGCAGCTCTAAGTTCTTC.

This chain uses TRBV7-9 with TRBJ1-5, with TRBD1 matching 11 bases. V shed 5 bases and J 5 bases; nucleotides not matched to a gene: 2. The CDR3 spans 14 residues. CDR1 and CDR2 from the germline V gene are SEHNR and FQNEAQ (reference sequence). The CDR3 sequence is CASSPGQGDQPQHF. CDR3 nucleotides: TGTGCCAGCAGCCCGGGACAGGGGGATCAGCCCCAGCATTTT.

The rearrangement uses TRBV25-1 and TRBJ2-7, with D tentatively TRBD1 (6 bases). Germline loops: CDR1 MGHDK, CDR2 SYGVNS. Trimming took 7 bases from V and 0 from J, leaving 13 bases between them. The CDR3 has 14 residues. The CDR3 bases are TGTGCCAGCACCAAGACAGGTAGCTCCTACGAGCAGTACTTC. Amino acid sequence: CASTKTGSSYEQYF.